This T cell receptor beta chain was identified in a study of T cell responses to AZD1222 COVID-19 vaccine. As to this clone: Its antigen is not identified.

The V end was cut by 1 base, the J end by 5 bases, with 9 bases between. The CDR3 covers 14 residues. Per germline, CDR1 GTSNPN and CDR2 SVGIG (reference sequence). The study's findings and limits: Spike-specific TCR breadth and depth rose after two AZD1222 doses. Repertoires were obtained only post-peak T cell response. Per reports, nearly half of all spike-specific TCRs target regions that are unmutated in variants.

Data came from immunoSEQ multiplex PCR; TCRdb stores just in-frame clones and leaves some out. Among around 110,000 clones listed, over 75% were seen once. The chain uses TRBV30 and TRBJ1-6; D is possibly TRBD1 (6 bases). The source is an adult in good health. Specimen: peripheral blood, collected on day 0 of MenACWY control vaccination. Here the CDR3 DNA reads TGTGCCTGGAGTGCGGGACACAATAATTCACCCCTCCACTTT. Translated, it gives CAWSAGHNNSPLHF.